This is a list of T cell receptor beta chains from one sample in a study of T cell responses to AZD1222 COVID-19 vaccine. Sequencing used immunoSEQ multiplex PCR; TCRdb keeps in-frame clones, though not all of them. The table records roughly 150,000 clones, approximately 91% of them present only once. The source material was peripheral blood, sampled on day 0 of AZD1222 vaccination. The receptors derive from an adult in good health. The CDR3 runs from the conserved cysteine through the conserved F or W. D genes are given only for firm matches. The size of a clone is reported for some rows only, either as once, few or many, or as a class for expanded clones.

clone_size,j_call,d_call,v_call,cdr3_nt,cdr3_aa
-,TRBJ2-7,TRBD2,TRBV27,TGTGCCAGCAGTTTAGTACGCGGGAGTTCTTCCTACGAGCAGTACTTC,CASSLVRGSSSYEQYF
-,TRBJ1-3,-,TRBV5-1,TGCGCCAGCAGCTTGGCAGGGGCGAACACCATATATTTT,CASSLAGANTIYF
-,TRBJ2-1,TRBD2,TRBV5-1,TGCGCCAGCAGCTTGGGGGTAGCGGGAGTAAGTGAGCAGTTCTTC,CASSLGVAGVSEQFF
-,TRBJ2-1,TRBD2,TRBV4-3,TGCGCCAGCAGCCAAGAGCCAGCGGGAAGGTCTGAGCAGTTCTTC,CASSQEPAGRSEQFF
-,TRBJ1-1,-,TRBV30,TGTGCCTGGAGTAATCCGGTGGCAGCTATGAACACTGAAGCTTTCTTT,CAWSNPVAAMNTEAFF
-,TRBJ1-1,-,TRBV30,TGTGCCTGGGGCAGGGATAGCGCTGAAGCTTTCTTT,CAWGRDSAEAFF
once,TRBJ2-3,-,TRBV5-5,TGTGCCAGCAGCCCACGAATGGGAGCGGAGGGCACAGATACGCAGTATTTT,CASSPRMGAEGTDTQYF
once,TRBJ2-1,TRBD2,TRBV5-6,TGTGCCAGCACCCTAGCGGGAGTAGCCTACAATGAGCAGTTCTTC,CASTLAGVAYNEQFF
-,TRBJ1-6,-,TRBV18,TGTGCCAGCGGCGCAGGGTATAATTCACCCCTCCACTTT,CASGAGYNSPLHF
-,TRBJ2-2,-,TRBV30,TGTGCCTGGAGGAAACCGGGCCCCACCGGGGAGCTGTTTTTT,CAWRKPGPTGELFF
-,TRBJ1-1,-,TRBV2,TGTGCCAGCAGTGGGGGCGAGGGCACTGAAGCTTTCTTT,CASSGGEGTEAFF
-,TRBJ2-3,-,TRBV2,TGTGCCAGCAGCGACGCCGGTATGGTTACGCAGTATTTT,CASSDAGMVTQYF
-,TRBJ2-7,TRBD1,TRBV6-1,TGTGCCAGCAGTGAAGCAACAGGGGGCGGGTACGAGCAGTACTTC,CASSEATGGGYEQYF
-,TRBJ1-2,TRBD1,TRBV27,TGTGCCAGCACGACAGGGGGTAGAGGCTACACCTTC,CASTTGGRGYTF
-,TRBJ2-7,-,TRBV28,TGTGCCAGCAGTATACGTTTAAGGGATTACGAGCAGTACTTC,CASSIRLRDYEQYF
-,TRBJ1-1,-,TRBV9,TGTGCCAGCAGCTCGAGGGGAAGTGTCAGGGAGAACACTGAAGCTTTCTTT,CASSSRGSVRENTEAFF
-,TRBJ1-1,-,TRBV18,TGTGCCAGCTCACCACTTGAAATTACGGCGGCTGAAGCTTTCTTT,CASSPLEITAAEAFF
once,TRBJ2-7,-,TRBV19,TGTGCCAGTAAAGCCCAGGGACCCTACGAGCAGTACTTC,CASKAQGPYEQYF
-,TRBJ2-1,-,TRBV18,TGTGCCAGCTCACCTAACAATGAGCAGTTCTTC,CASSPNNEQFF
once,TRBJ2-7,-,TRBV19,TGTGCCAGTAGCCCTGGATGGGGGGACTACGAGCAGTACTTC,CASSPGWGDYEQYF
-,TRBJ2-7,-,TRBV7-3,TGTGCCAGCAGCTGGACCCAAGCTGAGGAGCAGTACTTC,CASSWTQAEEQYF
-,TRBJ2-2,TRBD1,TRBV14,TGTGCCAGCAGCCAACTTCAGGGGGCGACCGGGGAGCTGTTTTTT,CASSQLQGATGELFF
-,TRBJ2-7,-,TRBV5-1,TGCGCCAGCAGCCCGGACAGTTGGAACGAGCAGTACTTC,CASSPDSWNEQYF
-,TRBJ1-2,-,TRBV6-6,TGTGCCAGCAGTTACTTGGGGGGCTATGGCTACACCTTC,CASSYLGGYGYTF
-,TRBJ2-3,-,TRBV5-4,TGTGCCAGCAGTGGGGATTGGGATACGCAGTATTTT,CASSGDWDTQYF
few,TRBJ2-7,TRBD1,TRBV28,TGTGCCAGCAAAAGGACAGGGACCTACGAGCAGTACTTC,CASKRTGTYEQYF
once,TRBJ2-2,TRBD1,TRBV7-3,TGTGCCAGCAGCAGTAGAAAAGGGGGCGGCACCGGGGAGCTGTTTTTT,CASSSRKGGGTGELFF
-,TRBJ2-3,-,TRBV25-1,TGTGCCAGCAGCAAAACAGATACGCAGTATTTT,CASSKTDTQYF
-,TRBJ1-6,-,TRBV7-6,TGTGCCAGCAGCTTAGGAAGCCAAGGGAGCAATTCACCCCTCCACTTT,CASSLGSQGSNSPLHF
-,TRBJ2-7,-,TRBV28,TGTGCCAGCGGGGCCATCACGCCCTACGAGCAGTACTTC,CASGAITPYEQYF
-,TRBJ1-2,-,TRBV5-6,TGTGCCAGCAGCTTGACAGTGGACTATGGCTACACCTTC,CASSLTVDYGYTF
-,TRBJ2-3,TRBD2,TRBV6-6,TGTGCCAGCAGTCACCTTAGCGGGGGGATCACAGATACGCAGTATTTT,CASSHLSGGITDTQYF
-,TRBJ2-1,TRBD2,TRBV5-1,TGCGCCAGCAGCCTGGGACTAGCGGGACTTTATGGTGAGCAGTTCTTC,CASSLGLAGLYGEQFF
once,TRBJ2-1,TRBD1,TRBV7-8,TGTGCCAGCAGCCCTAGGATATTGGGACAGGGGCACAATGAGCAGTTCTTC,CASSPRILGQGHNEQFF
-,TRBJ1-6,TRBD1,TRBV2,TGTGCCAGCAGTGAGGTACAGGGGCGATATAATTCACCCCTCCACTTT,CASSEVQGRYNSPLHF
-,TRBJ1-2,-,TRBV24-1,TGTGCCACAGGAGGATTCTCGGATGGCTACACCTTC,CATGGFSDGYTF
-,TRBJ2-1,-,TRBV19,TGTGCCAGTAGTATAGGGTGGCTAGCGCCCAACAATGAGCAGTTCTTC,CASSIGWLAPNNEQFF
-,TRBJ2-3,TRBD1,TRBV5-4,TGTGCCAGCAGTTTCGCCGGGACAGGGATTCCGGATACGCAGTATTTT,CASSFAGTGIPDTQYF
-,TRBJ1-6,TRBD1,TRBV3-1/TRBV3-2,TGTGCCAGCAGCCAGGCTCCGACAGGGTCTAATTCACCCCTCCACTTT,CASSQAPTGSNSPLHF
-,TRBJ2-5,-,TRBV28,TGTGCCAGCATTAAACCCGGGTTGTTCGAGACCCAGTACTTC,CASIKPGLFETQYF
-,TRBJ2-1,-,TRBV7-2,TGTGCCAGCAGCTTACCGGGACTTTCCGGATTAAATGAGCAGTTCTTC,CASSLPGLSGLNEQFF
-,TRBJ2-1,TRBD2,TRBV6-5,TGTGCCAGCAGTTACTTCGGGGGGAACTACAATGAGCAGTTCTTC,CASSYFGGNYNEQFF
-,TRBJ1-2,-,TRBV6-2/TRBV6-3,TGTGCCAGCAGCCACCCTGCGACCGGGACGAATGGCTACACCTTC,CASSHPATGTNGYTF
-,TRBJ1-4,-,TRBV28,TGTGCCAGCAGCATGGGCCAAATTCCAACTAATGAAAAACTGTTTTTT,CASSMGQIPTNEKLFF
-,TRBJ1-1,-,TRBV6-6,TGTGCCAGCAGTATAACCGGGACGAACACTGAAGCTTTCTTT,CASSITGTNTEAFF
-,TRBJ1-5,-,TRBV19,TGTGCCAGTAGTATGTGGGGAAACAATCAGCCCCAGCATTTT,CASSMWGNNQPQHF
-,TRBJ2-7,TRBD1,TRBV11-2,TGTGCCAGCAGCCCGTTTCTCCGGGCAGGGGGCGGGTACGAGCAGTACTTC,CASSPFLRAGGGYEQYF
-,TRBJ1-1,TRBD1,TRBV5-8,TGTGCCAGCAGACTACAGGGGATAGGGCCCCACACTGAAGCTTTCTTT,CASRLQGIGPHTEAFF
-,TRBJ1-5,-,TRBV30,TGTGCCTGGAGCGAAATCCGGGCCCCCGGCCAGCCCCAGCATTTT,CAWSEIRAPGQPQHF
once,TRBJ2-1,TRBD1,TRBV7-3,TGTGCCAGCAGCTTAACTTCCGGGACAGTCAATGAGCAGTTCTTC,CASSLTSGTVNEQFF
-,TRBJ1-5,-,TRBV6-5,TGTGCCAGCAGCTCCGTTCGGGACCAGCCCCAGCATTTT,CASSSVRDQPQHF
-,TRBJ1-1,TRBD1,TRBV14,TGTGCCAGCAGCATTGACAGGGGAGTGGTACGGACTGAAGCTTTCTTT,CASSIDRGVVRTEAFF